This passage covers 24 T cell receptor beta chains from one sample sequenced in a study of blood T cell repertoires in COVID-19. Method: immunoSEQ multiplex PCR; TCRdb's copy keeps in-frame clones and lacks some. The sample lists approximately 200,000 clones, around 87% occurring once. The sequenced sample was PBMCs or T cells enriched from blood (not recorded which). The origin of the receptors is a man aged 30-40 years in a cohort exposed to, infected with or recovered from COVID-19 (not recorded which).

V is TRBV10-3 and J is TRBJ2-7; 8 nucleotides agree with TRBD1. Germline CDR1 is ENHRY and CDR2 is SYGVKD. The CDR3 is 16 amino acids. V lost 3 bases to trimming and J lost 2 bases; unmatched junction nucleotides: 9. CDR3: CAISDRSGQVTYEQYF. The DNA of the CDR3 is TGTGCCATCAGTGACCGTTCGGGACAGGTGACCTACGAGCAGTACTTC.

The chain joins TRBV9 to TRBJ2-7; no clear D. CDR3 length: 14 residues. Germline V CDR1 and CDR2: SGDLS, YYNGEE. V was pared by 0 bases and J by 2 bases, with 9 bases between. CDR3 sequence reads: CASSVGSQPYEQYF. The DNA for the CDR3 is TGTGCCAGCAGCGTAGGTTCACAGCCCTACGAGCAGTACTTC.

A single count supports this clone. The chain couples TRBV27 to TRBJ2-7; 11 nucleotides agree with TRBD2. With 5 bases clipped from V and 2 bases from J, the junction kept 8 bases outside the gene matches. The germline CDR1 and CDR2 sequences are MNHEY and SMNVEV (reference sequence). The length of the CDR3 is 16 residues. The CDR3 DNA reads TGTGCCAGCAGTCCTCACCTAGCGGGAGGACCCTACGAGCAGTACTTC. Translation gives CASSPHLAGGPYEQYF.

The J gene is TRBJ1-4, the V gene TRBV5-8, with 10 bases lining up with TRBD1. The CDR3 contains 15 residues. The germline V gene has CDR1 SGHTS and CDR2 YDEGEE. V lost 4 bases, J lost 7 bases, and 7 bases stayed unmatched. The CDR3 reads CASSPGTGVFEKLFF. CDR3 nucleotides: TGTGCCAGCAGCCCCGGGACAGGGGTTTTTGAAAAACTGTTTTTT.

The V gene is TRBV18, the J gene TRBJ1-4, with 10 nucleotides matching TRBD1. The germline gives CDR1 KGHSH, CDR2 LQKENI. The junction had 5 bases not matched to a gene; V was cut back by 4 bases and J by 6 bases. CDR3 length equals 15 residues. CDR3 DNA sequence: TGTGCCAGCTCACGGGACAGGGGTAACGATGAAAAACTGTTTTTT. Translating gives CASSRDRGNDEKLFF.

This sequence joins TRBV28 and TRBJ1-1, with TRBD1 matching 7 bases. Germline V lookup: CDR1 MDHEN, CDR2 SYDVKM. The length of the CDR3 is 16 residues. Unmatched junction bases numbered 9, after V lost 5 bases and J lost 0 bases. This CDR3 is CASSLNRGRVNTEAFF. The CDR3 DNA is TGTGCCAGCAGTCTCAACAGGGGAAGGGTGAACACTGAAGCTTTCTTT.

The chain combines TRBV27 with TRBJ2-1, with TRBD2 identical over 8 bases. The CDR3 consists of 14 residues. The V gene end was trimmed by 4 bases and the J gene end by 7 bases; junction bases not matched to a gene: 6. CDR1 and CDR2 from the germline V gene are MNHEY and SMNVEV (reference sequence). The CDR3 DNA is TGTGCCAGCAGTTCTCCACTAGCGGTGAATGAGCAGTTCTTC. Translated: CASSSPLAVNEQFF.

The chain joins TRBV28 to TRBJ2-1, with 9 bases identical to TRBD2. With 7 bases clipped from V and 3 bases from J, the junction kept 19 bases outside the gene matches. The CDR3 extends over 19 amino acids. CDR1 and CDR2 from the germline V gene are MDHEN and SYDVKM. Here the CDR3 DNA reads TGTGCCAGCACCCAAACCTGGCGGGAGGGCCTAGGGGGCTACAATGAGCAGTTCTTC. This gives the protein CASTQTWREGLGGYNEQFF.

This rearrangement joins TRBV20-1 to TRBJ2-1; 7 nucleotides agree with TRBD2. Germline V gene data show CDR1 as DFQATT and CDR2 as SNEGSKA (reference sequence). The CDR3 totals 16 residues. V was clipped by 3 bases and J by 0 bases; unmatched bases: 8. This chain's CDR3 is CSASAGVISSYNEQFF. As DNA, the CDR3 is TGCAGTGCTAGTGCGGGGGTTATCAGCTCCTACAATGAGCAGTTCTTC.

The chain is built from TRBV28 and TRBJ2-1; 7 bases are shared with TRBD1. The CDR3 length is 14 residues. V trimming: 7 bases; J trimming: 7 bases; junction bases outside the gene matches: 10. CDR1 is MDHEN and CDR2 is SYDVKM in the germline V gene. CDR3 DNA sequence: TGTGCCAGCATCCCTCGGGGACAGAGAAATGAGCAGTTCTTC. Its protein is CASIPRGQRNEQFF.

The chain combines TRBV10-2 with TRBJ2-7, with D tentatively TRBD1 (5 bases). The CDR3 length is 12 residues. Germline CDR1 reads WSHSY; CDR2 reads SAAADI. Trimming pared 3 bases from V and 6 bases from J, leaving 9 bases between. CDR3 residues: CASSDPGFEQYF. The DNA of the CDR3 is TGCGCCAGCAGTGACCCAGGGTTCGAGCAGTACTTC.

The chain combines TRBV21-1 with TRBJ1-1; TRBD1, as called in the table, went unchecked against the DNA. TRBV21-1 has pseudogene status. This CDR3 is built from 19 residues. CDR3 DNA: TGTGCCAGCAGCAAAAAAATATTGGTAGGGGGCAGAGGACACACTGAAGCTTTCTTT. Translation gives CASSKKILVGGRGHTEAFF.

This clone was recorded a few times. The chain carries TRBV2 and TRBJ1-2; the D is unclear. V gave up 0 bases and J gave up 2 bases, with 10 bases separating them. Per the germline V gene, CDR1 is SNHLY and CDR2 is FYNNEI. The length of the CDR3 is 15 residues. The CDR3 DNA reads TGTGCCAGCAGTGAAGCGCGGGGAATCAACTATGGCTACACCTTC. This encodes CASSEARGINYGYTF.

The CDR3 nucleotides are TGTGCCAGCAGTCCCCCCTTGTGGGGGGGAGAGCAGTACTTC. This sequence encodes CASSPPLWGGEQYF. The genes are TRBV27 and TRBJ2-7; TRBD2 aligns across 7 bases. The germline CDR1 and CDR2 sequences are MNHEY and SMNVEV (reference sequence). The CDR3 runs 14 residues. The trim removed 5 bases at V and 7 bases at J, leaving 11 bases unmatched.

The rearrangement uses TRBV15 and TRBJ2-1; possible D gene TRBD1, 5 bases. The CDR3 is 16 amino acids. The germline CDR1 and CDR2 sequences are LNHNV and YYDKDF (reference sequence). V gave up 2 bases and J gave up 2 bases, with 13 bases separating them. Here the CDR3 DNA reads TGTGCCACCAGCAGACGAGCGAAGGGGACCTACAATGAGCAGTTCTTC. Amino acids: CATSRRAKGTYNEQFF.

The CDR3 region has the DNA TGTGCCAGCTCACCACGCGGGTTACCCACTGAAGCTTTCTTT. Residues: CASSPRGLPTEAFF. The chain employs TRBV18 and TRBJ1-1; D unclear. CDR3 size: 14 residues. The V and J ends lost 1 base and 4 bases respectively, with 10 bases between them. Per germline, CDR1 KGHSH and CDR2 LQKENI.

This clone was counted a single time. The chain has TRBV11-2 and TRBJ1-2; D perhaps matches TRBD1 (5 bases). CDR1 and CDR2 (germline): SGHAT, FQNNGV. Trimming left V 3 bases short and J 4 bases short, with 12 bases between. The CDR3 totals 14 residues. The CDR3 spells CASSLLDTRYGYTF. In nucleotides, the CDR3 is TGTGCCAGCAGCTTGCTGGACACTCGCTATGGCTACACCTTC.

The rearrangement uses TRBV20-1 and TRBJ1-5; D possibly corresponds to TRBD1 (5 bases). Trimming cost V 3 bases and J 1 base, with 10 bases left between them. Looked up from germline, CDR1 is DFQATT and CDR2 is SNEGSKA (reference sequence). The CDR3 is 14 amino acids. CDR3 in amino acids: CSASRGRSNQPQHF. The CDR3 DNA reads TGCAGTGCTAGTAGGGGTAGGAGCAATCAGCCCCAGCATTTT.

The rearrangement links TRBV19 to TRBJ1-2; 9 nucleotides line up with TRBD1. Trimming took 5 bases from V and 5 from J; bases not matched to a gene: 6. Looked up from germline, CDR1 is LNHDA and CDR2 is SQIVND (reference sequence). The CDR3 loop spans 14 amino acids. This chain's CDR3 is CASSPETGGYGYTF. CDR3 sequence (DNA): TGTGCCAGTAGTCCTGAGACAGGGGGGTATGGCTACACCTTC.

This rearrangement joins TRBV28 to TRBJ1-1; 8 bases map to TRBD1. V trimming: 6 bases; J trimming: 3 bases; junction bases outside the gene matches: 9. The CDR3 covers 15 residues. Germline assignment: CDR1 MDHEN and CDR2 SYDVKM. The CDR3 region is CASRPPDRGYTEAFF. In DNA, the CDR3 is TGTGCCAGCAGACCACCTGACAGGGGCTACACTGAAGCTTTCTTT.

This chain uses TRBV28 with TRBJ2-7; 7 nucleotides match TRBD2. The CDR3 runs 13 residues. Germline CDR1 and CDR2: MDHEN and SYDVKM. V trimming: 6 bases; J trimming: 2 bases; junction bases outside the gene matches: 4. The CDR3 loop is CASRPGGAYEQYF. DNA of the CDR3: TGTGCCAGCAGGCCGGGAGGAGCCTACGAGCAGTACTTC.

The rearrangement joins TRBV13 to TRBJ2-7; no firm D call. V lost 0 bases to trimming and J lost 5 bases, with 5 bases between them. Germline CDR1 is PRHDT and CDR2 is FYEKMQ (reference sequence). The CDR3 runs 12 residues. The CDR3 protein is CASSLGPNEQYF. The CDR3 DNA is TGTGCCAGCAGCTTAGGCCCCAACGAGCAGTACTTC.

The chain recombines TRBV6-1 with TRBJ2-6; 11 nucleotides line up with TRBD1. Per the germline V gene, CDR1 is MNHNS and CDR2 is SASEGT. This CDR3 comprises 17 residues. V was clipped by 4 bases and J by 4 bases; unmatched bases: 6. This chain's CDR3 is CASSARDRGIGANVLTF. The CDR3 nucleotides read TGTGCCAGCAGTGCCCGGGACAGGGGGATCGGGGCCAACGTCCTGACTTTC.

CDR3 in amino acids: CASSKQAGYGYTF. The DNA for the CDR3 is TGTGCCAGCAGCAAACAGGCCGGCTATGGCTACACCTTC. The chain joins TRBV9 to TRBJ1-2; a weak D match, TRBD1 (5 bases). The CDR3 contains 13 residues. Germline values: CDR1 SGDLS, CDR2 YYNGEE. Trimming left V 4 bases short and J 4 bases short, with 11 bases between.